The 5 T cell receptor beta chains reported below all come from one sample, sequenced in a study of T-cell memory formation after mild COVID-19. One entry per CDR3 protein results from TCRdb running MiXCR on the 5' RACE reads. The table has around 300,000 distinct CDR3 sequences, approximately 15% seen once. Sequencing used PBMCs or a T cell subset sorted from them (not recorded which). The receptors were gathered from a man between 18 and 29 years old who had mild COVID-19 (a few samples of this study predate the infection). Cell type and time point are not known.

This clonotype came up many times. The J gene is TRBJ1-1, the V gene TRBV20-1; D not resolved. Germline CDR1 is DFQATT and CDR2 is SNEGSKA (reference sequence). This CDR3 spans 13 amino acids. V was cut by 3 bases and J by 1 base, with 9 bases left in between. The CDR3 bases are TGCAGTGCTAGCGGCAGATGGAACACTGAAGCTTTCTTT. Amino acid sequence: CSASGRWNTEAFF.

The J gene is TRBJ2-5, the V gene TRBV5-1, with 13 nucleotides matching TRBD2. This CDR3 is built from 16 residues. Germline CDR1 and CDR2: SGHRS and YFSETQ. The junction had 7 bases not matched to a gene; V was cut back by 1 base and J by 7 bases. For the CDR3, the DNA is TGCGCCAGCAGCTTGCTGGGACTAGCGGGGCCGGGGACCCAGTACTTC. It yields the protein CASSLLGLAGPGTQYF.

The chain joins TRBV5-6 to TRBJ2-6; D is tentatively TRBD1 or TRBD2 (5 bases each). Between the trimmed V and J ends, which lost 6 bases and 0 bases, there was a span of 7 bases. Germline CDR1 SGHDT, CDR2 YYEEEE. This CDR3 contains 14 residues. The CDR3 is CASIGASGANVLTF. Written as DNA, the CDR3 is TGTGCCAGCATCGGGGCCTCTGGGGCCAACGTCCTGACTTTC.

This clonotype was counted many times. The rearrangement joins TRBV11-1 to TRBJ2-5; TRBD2 matches 10 bases. Germline V gene lookup returns CDR1 SGHAT and CDR2 FQDESV (reference sequence). The CDR3 totals 17 residues. V was pared by 4 bases and J by 4 bases, with 12 bases of the junction left unmatched. The CDR3 loop reads CASSYQRGGVGGETQYF. In DNA form, the CDR3 reads TGTGCCAGCAGCTATCAGCGGGGGGGAGTTGGAGGAGAGACCCAGTACTTC.

The rearrangement uses TRBV4-2 and TRBJ2-1; 7 bases fit TRBD1. J lost 3 bases, V lost 4 bases, and 9 bases had no gene match. The CDR3 totals 16 residues. Germline CDR1 LGHNA, CDR2 YNFKEQ. The CDR3 region has the DNA TGTGCCAGCAGCCCCCCTCTACAGGGGTACTACAATGAGCAGTTCTTC. Translation gives CASSPPLQGYYNEQFF.